Given below is one T cell receptor (beta chain) in context. The data stem from a study of technical replicates of blood from several donors. Germline V gene sequence: CDR1 LNHDA, CDR2 SQIVND (reference sequence). The V and J ends lost 4 bases and 1 base, in that order; junction bases with no gene match: 1. The CDR3 covers 14 residues. Sequencing used immunoSEQ multiplex PCR; TCRdb keeps in-frame clones, though not all of them. The data show just over 80,000 clones, about 95% seen once. The TCR originated in a human donor in good health. Sequencing was performed on T cells isolated from PBMCs. J is TRBJ1-5 and V is TRBV19; 7 bases are a match to TRBD1. The CDR3 loop reads CASSRGQSNQPQHF. The CDR3 nucleotides are TGTGCCAGTAGTAGGGGACAGAGCAATCAGCCCCAGCATTTT.